The clone carrying this TCR beta chain turned up a few times. Its antigen remains unidentified. Sorted-subset replicate PCRs used about 180 ng DNA, some 30,000 T cell genomes. Original processing notes: ImmunoSEQ output lacked quality scores and full-length reads, limiting matched filtering. The repertoire was sequenced with immunoSEQ multiplex PCR; TCRdb's copy has only in-frame clones and lacks some. V and J calls and clone size are copied from that table; D and trimming were computed from the DNA. The sample has some 1.1 million clones, roughly 77% seen once. The split of CD4+ cells yielded CD45RA+ naive and CD45RA-negative memory subsets. These data belong to a study of shared clonotypes between healthy human individuals. Study-wide results and caveats: In the sorted subsets, rarefaction showed sequencing was incomplete despite large depth.

The V gene end was trimmed by 5 bases and the J gene end by 5 bases; junction bases not matched to a gene: 5. This CDR3 spans 14 amino acids. Germline assignment: CDR1 SGHTA and CDR2 FQGNSA. Sequenced material: memory CD4+ T cells from PBMCs. The subset was: CD45RA-negative fraction. The rearrangement joins TRBV7-2 to TRBJ2-7, with TRBD2 identical over 11 bases. This clonotype was obtained from a man in his late teens or twenties in good health. Some clones in this sample may be carry-over from other donors' samples. This chain's CDR3 is CASSMGLAAHEQYF. The CDR3 DNA reads as TGTGCCAGCAGCATGGGACTAGCGGCACACGAGCAGTACTTC.